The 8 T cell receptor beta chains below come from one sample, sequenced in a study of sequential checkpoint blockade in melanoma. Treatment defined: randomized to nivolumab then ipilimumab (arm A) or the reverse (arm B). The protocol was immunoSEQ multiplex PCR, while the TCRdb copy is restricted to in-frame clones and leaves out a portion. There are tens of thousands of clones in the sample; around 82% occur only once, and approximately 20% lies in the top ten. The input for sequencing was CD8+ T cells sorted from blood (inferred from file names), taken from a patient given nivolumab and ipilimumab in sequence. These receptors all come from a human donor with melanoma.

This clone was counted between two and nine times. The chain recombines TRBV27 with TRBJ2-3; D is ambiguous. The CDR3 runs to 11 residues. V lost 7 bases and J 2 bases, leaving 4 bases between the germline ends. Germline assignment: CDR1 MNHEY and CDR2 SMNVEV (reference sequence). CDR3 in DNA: TGTGCCAGCACCCTCACAGATACGCAGTATTTT. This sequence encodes CASTLTDTQYF.

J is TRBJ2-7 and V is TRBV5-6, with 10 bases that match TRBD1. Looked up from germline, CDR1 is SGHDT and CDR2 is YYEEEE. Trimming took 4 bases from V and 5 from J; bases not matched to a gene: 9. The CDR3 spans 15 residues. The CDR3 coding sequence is TGTGCCAGCAGCGGGTACGGGACAGGGGTCCACGAGCAGTACTTC. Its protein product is CASSGYGTGVHEQYF. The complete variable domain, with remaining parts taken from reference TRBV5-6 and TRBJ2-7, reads DAGVTQSPTHLIKTRGQQVTLRCSPKSGHDTVSWYQQALGQGPQFIFQYYEEEERQRGNFPDRFSGHQFPNYSSELNVNALLLGDSALYLCASSGYGTGVHEQYFGPGTRLTVT.

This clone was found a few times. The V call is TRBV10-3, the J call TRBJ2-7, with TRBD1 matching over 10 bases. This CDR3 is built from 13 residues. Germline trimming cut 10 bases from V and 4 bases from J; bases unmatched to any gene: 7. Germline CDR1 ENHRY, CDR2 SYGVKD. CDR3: CATGTGVKYEQYF. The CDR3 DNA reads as TGTGCCACCGGGACAGGGGTAAAGTACGAGCAGTACTTC.

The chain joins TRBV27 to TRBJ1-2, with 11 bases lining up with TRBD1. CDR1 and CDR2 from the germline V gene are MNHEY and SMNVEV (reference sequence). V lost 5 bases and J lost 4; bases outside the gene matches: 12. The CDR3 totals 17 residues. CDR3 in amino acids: CASSQGAGTGGGYGYTF. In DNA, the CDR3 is TGTGCCAGCAGTCAAGGGGCCGGGACAGGGGGGGGCTATGGCTACACCTTC.

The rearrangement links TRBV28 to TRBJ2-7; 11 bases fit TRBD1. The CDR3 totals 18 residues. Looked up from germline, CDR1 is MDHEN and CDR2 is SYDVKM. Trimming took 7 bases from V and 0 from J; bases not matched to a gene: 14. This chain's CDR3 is CASTSRTGGYSLSYEQYF. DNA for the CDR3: TGTGCCAGCACCTCCCGGACAGGGGGCTATTCCCTCTCCTACGAGCAGTACTTC.

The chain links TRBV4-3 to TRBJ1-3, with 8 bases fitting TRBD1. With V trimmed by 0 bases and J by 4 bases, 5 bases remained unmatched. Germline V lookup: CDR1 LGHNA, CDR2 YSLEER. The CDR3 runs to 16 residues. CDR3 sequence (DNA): TGCGCCAGCAGCCAAGATCACAGGGGGGACGGAAACACCATATATTTT. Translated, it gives CASSQDHRGDGNTIYF.

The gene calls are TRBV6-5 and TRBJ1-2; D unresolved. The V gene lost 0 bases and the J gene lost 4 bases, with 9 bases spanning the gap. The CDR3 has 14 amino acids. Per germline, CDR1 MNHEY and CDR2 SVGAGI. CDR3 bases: TGTGCCAGCAGTTACTCTCCGGGAAGCTATGGCTACACCTTC. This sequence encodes CASSYSPGSYGYTF.

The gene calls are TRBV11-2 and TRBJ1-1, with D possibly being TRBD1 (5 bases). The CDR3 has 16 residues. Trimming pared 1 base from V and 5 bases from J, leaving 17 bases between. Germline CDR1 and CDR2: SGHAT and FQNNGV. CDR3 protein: CASSLGYGTAGTEAFF. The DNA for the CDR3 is TGTGCCAGCAGCTTAGGGTACGGGACCGCGGGAACTGAAGCTTTCTTT.